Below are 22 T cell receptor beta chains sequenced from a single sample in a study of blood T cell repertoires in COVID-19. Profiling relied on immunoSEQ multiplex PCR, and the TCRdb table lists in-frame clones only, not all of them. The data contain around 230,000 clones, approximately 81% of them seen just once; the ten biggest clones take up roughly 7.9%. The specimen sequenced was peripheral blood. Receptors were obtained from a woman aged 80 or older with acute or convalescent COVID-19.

CDR3 coding DNA: TGTGCCAGCAGCGCCATGACAGTAGAAAAACTGTTTTTT. Protein product: CASSAMTVEKLFF. The chain couples TRBV7-9 to TRBJ1-4, with D tentatively TRBD1 (5 bases). The germline V gene encodes CDR1 SEHNR and CDR2 FQNEAQ (reference sequence). Trimming removed 5 bases from V and 8 bases from J, with 12 bases in between. The CDR3 extends over 13 amino acids.

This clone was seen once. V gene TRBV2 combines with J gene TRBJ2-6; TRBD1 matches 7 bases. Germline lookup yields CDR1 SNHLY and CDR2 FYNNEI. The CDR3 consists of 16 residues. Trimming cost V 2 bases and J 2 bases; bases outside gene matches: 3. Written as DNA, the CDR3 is TGTGCCAGCAGTGAACACAGGGGAGCTGGGGCCAACGTCCTGACTTTC. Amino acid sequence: CASSEHRGAGANVLTF. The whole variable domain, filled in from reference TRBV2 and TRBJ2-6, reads EPEVTQTPSHQVTQMGQEVILRCVPISNHLYFYWYRQILGQKVEFLVSFYNNEISEKSEIFDDQFSVERPDGSNFTLKIRSTKLEDSAMYFCASSEHRGAGANVLTFGAGSRLTVL.

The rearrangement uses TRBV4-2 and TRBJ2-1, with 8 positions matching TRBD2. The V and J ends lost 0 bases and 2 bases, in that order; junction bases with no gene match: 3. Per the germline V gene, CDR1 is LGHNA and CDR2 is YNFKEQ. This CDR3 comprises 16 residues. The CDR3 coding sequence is TGTGCCAGCAGCCAAGACGGGGGGGATACCTACAATGAGCAGTTCTTC. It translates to CASSQDGGDTYNEQFF.

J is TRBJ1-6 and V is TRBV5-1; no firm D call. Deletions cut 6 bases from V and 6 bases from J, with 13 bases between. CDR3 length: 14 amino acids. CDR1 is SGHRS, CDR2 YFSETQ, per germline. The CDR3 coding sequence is TGCGCCAGCATGTCGGGCAGCGGTAATTCACCCCTCCACTTT. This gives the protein CASMSGSGNSPLHF.

DNA for the CDR3: TGTGCCAGCAGCCGGGGGGGTACCACAGATACGCAGTATTTT. This encodes CASSRGGTTDTQYF. The chain employs TRBV6-5 and TRBJ2-3; 8 nucleotides line up with TRBD2. The CDR3 totals 14 residues. Per germline, CDR1 MNHEY and CDR2 SVGAGI. The ends lost 6 bases at V and 2 bases at J; junction bases unmatched: 4.

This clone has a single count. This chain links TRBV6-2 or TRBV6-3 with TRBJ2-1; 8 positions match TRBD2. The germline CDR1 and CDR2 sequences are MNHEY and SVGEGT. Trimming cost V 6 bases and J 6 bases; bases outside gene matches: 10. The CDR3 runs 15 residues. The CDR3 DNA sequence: TGTGCCAGCAGCCTGCTAGCGGGTGAGGGCAATGAGCAGTTCTTC. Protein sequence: CASSLLAGEGNEQFF.

CDR3 sequence: CASSSSGTAGSGNTIYF. DNA for the CDR3: TGTGCCAGCAGTTCGTCCGGGACAGCGGGCTCTGGAAACACCATATATTTT. This sequence joins TRBV28 and TRBJ1-3, with 7 bases aligning to TRBD1. The V gene's germline CDR1 is MDHEN and CDR2 SYDVKM. The CDR3 length is 17 residues. The ends lost 4 bases at V and 0 bases at J; junction bases unmatched: 9. Based on the CDR3 plus reference TRBV28 and TRBJ1-3, the full variable domain is DVKVTQSSRYLVKRTGEKVFLECVQDMDHENMFWYRQDPGLGLRLIYFSYDVKMKEKGDIPEGYSVSREKKERFSLILESASTNQTSMYLCASSSSGTAGSGNTIYFGEGSWLTVV.

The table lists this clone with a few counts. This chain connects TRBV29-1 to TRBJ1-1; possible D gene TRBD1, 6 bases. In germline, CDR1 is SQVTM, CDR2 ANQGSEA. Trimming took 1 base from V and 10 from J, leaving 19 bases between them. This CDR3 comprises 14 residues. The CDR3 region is CSVEGGQGKVGAFF. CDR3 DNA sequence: TGCAGCGTTGAAGGGGGCCAGGGGAAGGTAGGAGCTTTCTTT.

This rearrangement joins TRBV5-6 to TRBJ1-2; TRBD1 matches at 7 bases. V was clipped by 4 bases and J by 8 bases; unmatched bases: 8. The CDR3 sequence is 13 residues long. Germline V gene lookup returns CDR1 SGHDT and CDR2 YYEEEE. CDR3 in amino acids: CASSGRDRVGYTF. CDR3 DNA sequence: TGTGCCAGCAGCGGCCGGGACAGAGTGGGCTACACCTTC.

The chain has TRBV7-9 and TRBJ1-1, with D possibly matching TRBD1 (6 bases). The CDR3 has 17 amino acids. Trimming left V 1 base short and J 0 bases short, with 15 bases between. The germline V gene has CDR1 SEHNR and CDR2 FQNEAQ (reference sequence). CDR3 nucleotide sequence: TGTGCCAGCAGCTTAGGTGACAGGATCCCCCTGAACACTGAAGCTTTCTTT. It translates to CASSLGDRIPLNTEAFF.

CDR3 loop: CASSLDINQPQHF. As DNA, the CDR3 is TGTGCCAGCAGCTTGGACATTAATCAGCCCCAGCATTTT. The chain has TRBV7-2 and TRBJ1-5; D possibly corresponds to TRBD1 (5 bases). The CDR3 contains 13 residues. Germline V lookup: CDR1 SGHTA, CDR2 FQGNSA. Between the trimmed V and J ends, which lost 3 bases and 4 bases, there was a span of 7 bases. Full variable domain (remainder filled in from reference TRBV7-2 and TRBJ1-5): GAGVSQSPSNKVTEKGKDVELRCDPISGHTALYWYRQSLGQGLEFLIYFQGNSAPDKSGLPSDRFSAERTGGSVSTLTIQRTQQEDSAVYLCASSLDINQPQHFGDGTRLSIL.

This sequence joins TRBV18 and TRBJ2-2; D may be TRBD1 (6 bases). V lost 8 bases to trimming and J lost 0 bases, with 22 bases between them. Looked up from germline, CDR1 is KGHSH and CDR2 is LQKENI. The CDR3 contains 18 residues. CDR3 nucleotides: TGTGCCAGCCCAGCGCACGGGGTCGGACAGACGAACACCGGGGAGCTGTTTTTT. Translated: CASPAHGVGQTNTGELFF.

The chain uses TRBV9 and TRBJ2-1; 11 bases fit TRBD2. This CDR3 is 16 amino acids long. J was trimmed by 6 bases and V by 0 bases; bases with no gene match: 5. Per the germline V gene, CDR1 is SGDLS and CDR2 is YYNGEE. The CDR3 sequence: CASSVAGTSGLNEQFF. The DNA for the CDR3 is TGTGCCAGCAGCGTAGCCGGGACTAGCGGCCTCAATGAGCAGTTCTTC.

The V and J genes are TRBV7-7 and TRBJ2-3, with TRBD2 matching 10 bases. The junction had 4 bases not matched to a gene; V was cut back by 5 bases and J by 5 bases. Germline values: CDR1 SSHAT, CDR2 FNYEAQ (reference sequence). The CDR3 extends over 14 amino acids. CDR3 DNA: TGTGCCAGCAGCCCAGCGGGGGGGCGAGATACGCAGTATTTT. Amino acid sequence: CASSPAGGRDTQYF.

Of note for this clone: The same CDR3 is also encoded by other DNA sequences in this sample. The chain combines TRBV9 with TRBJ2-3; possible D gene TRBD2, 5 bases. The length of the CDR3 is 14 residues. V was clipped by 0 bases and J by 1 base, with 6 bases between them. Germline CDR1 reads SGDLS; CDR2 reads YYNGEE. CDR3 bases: TGTGCCAGCAGCGTAGAGAGGGGCACAGATACGCAGTATTTT. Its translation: CASSVERGTDTQYF.

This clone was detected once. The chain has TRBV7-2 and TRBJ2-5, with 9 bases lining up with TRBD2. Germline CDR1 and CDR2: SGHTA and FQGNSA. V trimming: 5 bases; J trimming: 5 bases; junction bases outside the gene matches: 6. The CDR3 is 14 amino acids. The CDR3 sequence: CASSTGLAGETQYF. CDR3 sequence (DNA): TGTGCCAGCAGCACGGGACTAGCTGGGGAGACCCAGTACTTC. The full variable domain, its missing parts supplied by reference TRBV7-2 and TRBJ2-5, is GAGVSQSPSNKVTEKGKDVELRCDPISGHTALYWYRQSLGQGLEFLIYFQGNSAPDKSGLPSDRFSAERTGGSVSTLTIQRTQQEDSAVYLCASSTGLAGETQYFGPGTRLLVL.

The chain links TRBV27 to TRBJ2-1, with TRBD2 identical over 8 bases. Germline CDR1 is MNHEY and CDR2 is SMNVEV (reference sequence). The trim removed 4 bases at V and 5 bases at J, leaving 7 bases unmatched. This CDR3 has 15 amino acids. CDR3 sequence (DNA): TGTGCCAGCAGTTCGAAGCGGGAGAGCCACAATGAGCAGTTCTTC. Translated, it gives CASSSKRESHNEQFF.

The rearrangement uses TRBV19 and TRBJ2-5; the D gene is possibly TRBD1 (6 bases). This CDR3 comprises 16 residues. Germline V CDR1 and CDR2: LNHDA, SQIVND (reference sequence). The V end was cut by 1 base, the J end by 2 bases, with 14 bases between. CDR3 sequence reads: CASSIALGTYQETQYF. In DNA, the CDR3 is TGTGCCAGTAGTATAGCCCTCGGGACATATCAAGAGACCCAGTACTTC.

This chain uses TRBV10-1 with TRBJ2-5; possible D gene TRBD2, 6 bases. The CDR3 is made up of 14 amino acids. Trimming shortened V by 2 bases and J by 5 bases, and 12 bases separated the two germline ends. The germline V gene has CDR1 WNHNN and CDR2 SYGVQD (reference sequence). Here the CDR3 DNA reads TGCGCCAGCAGTGAGACTTTTGGGGGGGAGACCCAGTACTTC. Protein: CASSETFGGETQYF.

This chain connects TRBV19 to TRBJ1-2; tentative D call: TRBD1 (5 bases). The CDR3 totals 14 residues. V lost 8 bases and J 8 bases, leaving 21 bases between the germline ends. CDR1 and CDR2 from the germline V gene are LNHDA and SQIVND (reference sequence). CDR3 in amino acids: CASLPQGNYIGYTF. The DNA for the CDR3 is TGTGCCAGTTTACCCCAGGGTAATTATATCGGCTACACCTTC.

CDR3 loop: CASTPINRAATNEKLFF. Here the CDR3 DNA reads TGTGCCAGCACCCCAATTAACAGGGCTGCAACTAATGAAAAACTGTTTTTT. V usage is TRBV21-1 and J usage is TRBJ1-4; TRBD1 is the table's D call and was not checked against the DNA. TRBV21-1 is annotated as a pseudogene. This CDR3 is 17 amino acids long.

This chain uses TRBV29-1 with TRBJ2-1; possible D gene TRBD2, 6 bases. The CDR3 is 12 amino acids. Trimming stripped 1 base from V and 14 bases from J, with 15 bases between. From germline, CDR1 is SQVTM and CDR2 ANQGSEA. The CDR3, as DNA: TGCAGCGTTGAAGGCCCCGGCGGGAACAAGTTCTTC. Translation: CSVEGPGGNKFF.